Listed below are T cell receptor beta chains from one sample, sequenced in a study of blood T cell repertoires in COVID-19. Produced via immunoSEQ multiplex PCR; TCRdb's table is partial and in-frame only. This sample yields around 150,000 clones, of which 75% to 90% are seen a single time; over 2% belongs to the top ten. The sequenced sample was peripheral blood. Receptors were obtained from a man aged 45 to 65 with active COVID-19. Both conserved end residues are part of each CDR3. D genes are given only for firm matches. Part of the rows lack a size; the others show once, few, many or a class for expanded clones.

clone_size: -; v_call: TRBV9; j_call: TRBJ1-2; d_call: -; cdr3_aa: CASSVVPGDNYGYTF; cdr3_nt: TGTGCCAGCAGCGTAGTTCCCGGGGATAACTATGGCTACACCTTC
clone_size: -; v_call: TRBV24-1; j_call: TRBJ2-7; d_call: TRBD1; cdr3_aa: CATWTGKDEQYF; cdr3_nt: TGTGCCACCTGGACAGGGAAGGACGAGCAGTACTTC
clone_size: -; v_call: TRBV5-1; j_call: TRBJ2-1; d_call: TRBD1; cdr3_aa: CASSLDGQGHYNEQFF; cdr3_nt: TGCGCCAGCAGCTTGGACGGACAGGGGCATTACAATGAGCAGTTCTTC
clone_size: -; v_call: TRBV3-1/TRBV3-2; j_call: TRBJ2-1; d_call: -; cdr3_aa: CASRARGTYNEQFF; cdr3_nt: TGTGCCAGCAGAGCCAGGGGTACCTACAATGAGCAGTTCTTC
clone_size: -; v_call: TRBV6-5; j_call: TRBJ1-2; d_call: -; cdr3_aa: CASSYSMADFYGYTF; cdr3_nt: TGTGCCAGCAGTTACTCGATGGCGGACTTCTATGGCTACACCTTC
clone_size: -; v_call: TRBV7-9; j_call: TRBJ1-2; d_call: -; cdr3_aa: CASSSQGAGGYTF; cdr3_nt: TGTGCCAGCAGCTCCCAGGGAGCGGGGGGCTACACCTTC
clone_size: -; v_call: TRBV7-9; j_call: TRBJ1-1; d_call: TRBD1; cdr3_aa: CASREPRGRITEAFF; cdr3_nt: TGTGCCAGCAGAGAACCAAGGGGGCGAATCACTGAAGCTTTCTTT
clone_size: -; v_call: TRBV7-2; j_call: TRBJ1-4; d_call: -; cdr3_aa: CASSLGRGSEKLFF; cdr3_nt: TGTGCCAGCAGCCTGGGGAGGGGCTCAGAAAAACTGTTTTTT
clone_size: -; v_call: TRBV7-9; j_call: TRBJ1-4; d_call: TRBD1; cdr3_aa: CASSSTGWSTNEKLFF; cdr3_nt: TGTGCCAGCAGCTCGACAGGGTGGTCAACTAATGAAAAACTGTTTTTT
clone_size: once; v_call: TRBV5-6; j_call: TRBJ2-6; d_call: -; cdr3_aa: CASSPVVDRSSGANVLTF; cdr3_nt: TGTGCCAGCAGCCCAGTCGTAGATCGGAGCTCTGGGGCCAACGTCCTGACTTTC
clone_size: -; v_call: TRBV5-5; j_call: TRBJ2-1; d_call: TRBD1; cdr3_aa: CASSFGQGSYNEQFF; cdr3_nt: TGTGCCAGCAGCTTCGGACAGGGGTCATACAATGAGCAGTTCTTC
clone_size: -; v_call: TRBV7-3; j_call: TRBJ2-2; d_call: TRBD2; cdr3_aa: CASSFAGTRTGELFF; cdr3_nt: TGTGCCAGCAGCTTCGCCGGGACTAGGACCGGGGAGCTGTTTTTT
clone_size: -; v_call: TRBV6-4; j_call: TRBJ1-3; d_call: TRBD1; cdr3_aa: CASSQNRGQLNSGNTIYF; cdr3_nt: TGTGCCAGCAGCCAAAATCGGGGACAGTTGAACTCTGGAAACACCATATATTTT
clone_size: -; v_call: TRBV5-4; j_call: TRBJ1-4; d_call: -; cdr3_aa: CASSLRGTNEKLFF; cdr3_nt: TGTGCCAGCAGCTTGCGGGGGACTAATGAAAAACTGTTTTTT
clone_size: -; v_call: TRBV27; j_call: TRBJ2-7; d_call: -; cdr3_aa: CASRRLRTWEESYEQYF; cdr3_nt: TGTGCCAGCAGACGACTTCGGACCTGGGAGGAATCCTACGAGCAGTACTTC
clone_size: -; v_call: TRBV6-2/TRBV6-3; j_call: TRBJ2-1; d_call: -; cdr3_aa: CASSSFLSSYNEQFF; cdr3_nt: TGTGCCAGCAGTTCCTTCCTAAGCTCCTACAATGAGCAGTTCTTC
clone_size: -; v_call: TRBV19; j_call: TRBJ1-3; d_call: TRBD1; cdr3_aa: CASSTDRSSGNTIYF; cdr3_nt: TGTGCCAGTAGTACGGACAGGAGCTCTGGAAACACCATATATTTT
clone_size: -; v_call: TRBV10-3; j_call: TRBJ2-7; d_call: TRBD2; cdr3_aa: CAISESSSGYEQYF; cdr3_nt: TGTGCCATCAGTGAGTCGTCTAGCGGGTATGAGCAGTACTTC
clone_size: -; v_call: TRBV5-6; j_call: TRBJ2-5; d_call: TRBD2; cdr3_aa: CASSLEAGGLVSPQETQYF; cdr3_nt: TGTGCCAGCAGCTTGGAAGCGGGGGGGCTGGTATCCCCCCAAGAGACCCAGTACTTC
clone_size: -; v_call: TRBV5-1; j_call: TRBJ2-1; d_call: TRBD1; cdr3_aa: CASSLPRTGGNEQFF; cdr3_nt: TGCGCCAGCAGCTTACCCCGGACAGGGGGAAATGAGCAGTTCTTC
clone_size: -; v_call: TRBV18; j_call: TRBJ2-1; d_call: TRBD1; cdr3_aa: CASSRGQGANEQFF; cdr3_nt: TGTGCCAGCTCCCGCGGACAGGGTGCCAATGAGCAGTTCTTC
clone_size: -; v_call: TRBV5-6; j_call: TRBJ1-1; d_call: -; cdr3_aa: CASSFDRNTEAFF; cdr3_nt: TGTGCCAGCAGCTTCGACAGGAACACTGAAGCTTTCTTT
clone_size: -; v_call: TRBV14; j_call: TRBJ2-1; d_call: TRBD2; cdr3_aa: CASSHKRGGERLNEQFF; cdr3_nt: TGTGCCAGCAGTCACAAACGCGGGGGGGAGAGGTTGAATGAGCAGTTCTTC
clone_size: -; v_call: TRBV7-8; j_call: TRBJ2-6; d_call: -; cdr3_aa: CASSVIYSGANVLTF; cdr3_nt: TGTGCCAGCAGCGTTATATACTCTGGGGCCAACGTCCTGACTTTC
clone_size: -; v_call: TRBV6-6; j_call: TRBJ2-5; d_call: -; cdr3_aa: CASSYSWTTPQYF; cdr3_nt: TGTGCCAGCAGTTACTCTTGGACTACCCCCCAGTACTTC
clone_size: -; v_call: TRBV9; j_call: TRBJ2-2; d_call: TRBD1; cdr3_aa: CASSAATGLVTGELFF; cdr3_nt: TGTGCCAGCAGCGCCGCGACAGGGTTGGTAACCGGGGAGCTGTTTTTT
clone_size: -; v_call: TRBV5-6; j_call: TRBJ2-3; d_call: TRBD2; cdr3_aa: CASSLVALAGGADTQYF; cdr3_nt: TGTGCCAGCAGCTTAGTAGCGCTAGCGGGGGGGGCAGATACGCAGTATTTT
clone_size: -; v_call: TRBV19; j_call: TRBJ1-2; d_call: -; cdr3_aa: CASSGPIARAPYGYTF; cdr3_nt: TGTGCCAGTAGTGGCCCGATTGCACGTGCTCCCTATGGCTACACCTTC
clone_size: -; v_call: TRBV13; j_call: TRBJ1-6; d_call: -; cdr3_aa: CASSPSARNRGNSPLHF; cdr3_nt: TGTGCCAGCAGCCCAAGTGCGCGGAATCGAGGGAATTCACCCCTCCACTTT
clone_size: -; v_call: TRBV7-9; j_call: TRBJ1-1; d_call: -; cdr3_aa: CASSPQGSEAFF; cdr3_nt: TGTGCCAGCAGCCCTCAGGGATCCGAAGCTTTCTTT
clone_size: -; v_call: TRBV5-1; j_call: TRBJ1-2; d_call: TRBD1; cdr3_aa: CASSSGTGGYGYTF; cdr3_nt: TGCGCCAGCAGCTCCGGGACAGGGGGCTATGGCTACACCTTC
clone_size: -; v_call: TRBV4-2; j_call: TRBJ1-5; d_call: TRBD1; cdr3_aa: CASSRGTGDQPQHF; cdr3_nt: TGTGCCAGCAGCCGAGGGACAGGGGATCAGCCCCAGCATTTT
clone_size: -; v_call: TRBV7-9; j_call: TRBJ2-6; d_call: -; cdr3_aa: CASSSVWGQPSGANVLTF; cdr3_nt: TGTGCCAGCAGCTCCGTTTGGGGACAACCTTCTGGGGCCAACGTCCTGACTTTC
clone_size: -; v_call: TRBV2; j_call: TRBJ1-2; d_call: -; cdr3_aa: CASSEAGPLSLGYTF; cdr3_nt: TGTGCCAGCAGTGAAGCGGGGCCACTTTCTTTGGGCTACACCTTC
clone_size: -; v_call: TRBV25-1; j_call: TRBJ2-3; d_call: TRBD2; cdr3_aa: CASSELGGASDTQYF; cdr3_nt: TGTGCCAGCAGTGAACTCGGGGGGGCCTCAGATACGCAGTATTTT
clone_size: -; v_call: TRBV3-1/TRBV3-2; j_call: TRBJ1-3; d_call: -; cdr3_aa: CASSQGTLSSGNTIYF; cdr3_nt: TGTGCCAGCAGCCAAGGAACCTTGAGCTCTGGAAACACCATATATTTT
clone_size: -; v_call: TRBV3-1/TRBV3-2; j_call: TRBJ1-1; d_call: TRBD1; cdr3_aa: CASSTGTGVAEAFF; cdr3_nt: TGTGCCAGCAGCACCGGGACAGGGGTCGCTGAAGCTTTCTTT
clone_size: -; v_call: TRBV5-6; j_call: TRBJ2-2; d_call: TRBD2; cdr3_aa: CASSVAGYGELFF; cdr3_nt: TGTGCCAGCAGCGTAGCGGGTTACGGGGAGCTGTTTTTT
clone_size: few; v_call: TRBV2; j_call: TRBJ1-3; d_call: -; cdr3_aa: CASSVRRSSGNTIYF; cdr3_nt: TGTGCCAGCAGCGTCAGGCGTAGCTCTGGAAACACCATATATTTT
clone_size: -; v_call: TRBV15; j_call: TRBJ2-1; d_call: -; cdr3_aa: CATSRDLGGGSSYNEQFF; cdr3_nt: TGTGCCACCAGCAGAGATCTTGGGGGGGGCAGCTCCTACAATGAGCAGTTCTTC
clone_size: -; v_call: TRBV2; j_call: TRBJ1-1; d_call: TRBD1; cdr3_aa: CASSGTGGGRVTEAFF; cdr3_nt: TGTGCCAGCAGTGGGACAGGGGGGGGGAGAGTCACTGAAGCTTTCTTT
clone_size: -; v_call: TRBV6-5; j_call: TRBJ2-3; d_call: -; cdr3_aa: CASSYTPGLHPYF; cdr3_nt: TGTGCCAGCAGTTACACTCCGGGACTTCATCCGTATTTT
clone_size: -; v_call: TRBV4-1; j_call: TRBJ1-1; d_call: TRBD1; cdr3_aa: CASSQGGQGALTEAFF; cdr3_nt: TGCGCCAGCAGCCAAGGGGGACAGGGGGCTCTCACTGAAGCTTTCTTT
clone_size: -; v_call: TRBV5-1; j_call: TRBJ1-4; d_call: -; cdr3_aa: CASSPTGVSEKLFF; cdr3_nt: TGCGCCAGCAGCCCGACGGGGGTGAGCGAAAAACTGTTTTTT
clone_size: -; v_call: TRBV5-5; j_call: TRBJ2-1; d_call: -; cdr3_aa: CASRTGTSGSSYNEQFF; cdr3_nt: TGTGCCAGCAGAACTGGGACTTCTGGCAGCTCCTACAATGAGCAGTTCTTC
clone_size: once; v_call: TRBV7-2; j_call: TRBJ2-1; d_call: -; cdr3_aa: CASNEGGGAMEQFF; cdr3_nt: TGTGCCAGCAACGAAGGTGGGGGGGCCATGGAGCAGTTCTTC
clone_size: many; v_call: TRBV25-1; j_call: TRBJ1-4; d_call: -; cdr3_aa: CASSAQVNSEKLFF; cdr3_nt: TGTGCCAGCAGTGCACAGGTAAATAGTGAAAAACTGTTTTTT
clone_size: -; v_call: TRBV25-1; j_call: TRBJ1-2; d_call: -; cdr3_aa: CASSANANREGYTF; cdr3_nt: TGTGCCAGCAGTGCTAACGCCAATCGCGAGGGCTACACCTTC
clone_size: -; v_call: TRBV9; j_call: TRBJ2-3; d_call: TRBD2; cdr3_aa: CASSVAGGPTDTQYF; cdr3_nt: TGTGCCAGCAGCGTAGCGGGGGGACCCACAGATACGCAGTATTTT
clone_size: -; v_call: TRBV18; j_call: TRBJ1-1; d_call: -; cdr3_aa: CASSPLDPGVGTEAFF; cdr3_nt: TGTGCCAGCTCACCACTTGATCCGGGGGTTGGGACTGAAGCTTTCTTT
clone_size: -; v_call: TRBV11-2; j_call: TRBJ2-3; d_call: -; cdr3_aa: CASSWRGRDTQYF; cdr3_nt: TGTGCCAGCAGCTGGAGGGGGCGGGATACGCAGTATTTT
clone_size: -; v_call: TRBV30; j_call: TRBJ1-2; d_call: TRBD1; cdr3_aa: CAWNRGTGSYGYTF; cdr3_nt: TGTGCCTGGAACCGCGGGACAGGTTCTTATGGCTACACCTTC